This TCR beta chain was identified in a study of T-cell reconstitution after alpha-beta-depleted transplantation in children. General observations from the study: Reportedly, only several hundred clones from non-depleted graft cells drove alpha-beta T-cell counts at about two months.

V was trimmed by 1 base and J by 6 bases, leaving 8 bases between them. The CDR3 is 13 amino acids. Germline loops: CDR1 LGHNA, CDR2 YSLEER. A TCRbeta library incorporating unique molecular identifiers was prepared. TCRdb reanalysed the PCR reads using MiXCR and keeps one entry per CDR3 protein. The sample contains around 370,000 distinct CDR3 sequences, around 15% of which appear only once. Comments on this clonotype: Its antigen is undetermined.

The rearrangement joins TRBV4-3 to TRBJ2-3; D gene uncertain. The sequencing here drew on PBMCs, mostly from graft donor cells, taken 360 days after TCRalphabeta/CD19-depleted stem cell transplant. The clonotype originates from a male patient between 2 and 10 years old who had a stem cell transplant for acute lymphoblastic leukemia, so the T cells may come from the graft donor. DNA of the CDR3: TGCGCCAGCAGCCAAGTGGGGAAGGATACGCAGTATTTT. Its translation: CASSQVGKDTQYF.